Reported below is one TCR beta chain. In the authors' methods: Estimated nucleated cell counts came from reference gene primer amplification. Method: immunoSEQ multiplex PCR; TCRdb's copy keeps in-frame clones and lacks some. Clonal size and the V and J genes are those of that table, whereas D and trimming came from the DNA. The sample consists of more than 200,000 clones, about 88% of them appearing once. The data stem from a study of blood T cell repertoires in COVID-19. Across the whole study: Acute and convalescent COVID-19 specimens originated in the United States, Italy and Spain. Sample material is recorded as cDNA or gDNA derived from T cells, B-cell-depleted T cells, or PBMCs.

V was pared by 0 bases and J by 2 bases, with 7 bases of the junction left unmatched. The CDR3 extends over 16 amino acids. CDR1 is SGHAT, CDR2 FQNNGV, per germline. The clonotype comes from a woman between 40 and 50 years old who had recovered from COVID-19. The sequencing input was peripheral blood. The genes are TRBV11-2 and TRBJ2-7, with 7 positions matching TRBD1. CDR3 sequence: CASSLDVTGPTYEQYF. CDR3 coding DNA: TGTGCCAGCAGCTTAGATGTGACAGGGCCCACCTACGAGCAGTACTTC.